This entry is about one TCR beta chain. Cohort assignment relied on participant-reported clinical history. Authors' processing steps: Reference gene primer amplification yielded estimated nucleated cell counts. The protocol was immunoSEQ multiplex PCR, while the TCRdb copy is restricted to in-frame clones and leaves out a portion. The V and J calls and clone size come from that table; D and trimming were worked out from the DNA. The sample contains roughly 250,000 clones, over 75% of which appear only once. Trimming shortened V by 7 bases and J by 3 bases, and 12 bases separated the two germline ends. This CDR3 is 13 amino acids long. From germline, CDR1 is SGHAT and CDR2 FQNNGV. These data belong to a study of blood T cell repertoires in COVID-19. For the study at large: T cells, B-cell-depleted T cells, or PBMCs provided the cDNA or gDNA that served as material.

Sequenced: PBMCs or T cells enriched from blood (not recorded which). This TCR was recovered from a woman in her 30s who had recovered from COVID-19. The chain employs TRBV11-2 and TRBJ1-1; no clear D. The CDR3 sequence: CASNLGRHTEAFF. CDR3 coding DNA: TGTGCCAGCAACCTCGGCAGGCACACTGAAGCTTTCTTT.